Listed below are T cell receptor beta chains from one sample, sequenced in a study of blood T cells in healthy people across ages. Using its own MiXCR run on the 5' RACE reads, TCRdb lists one record per CDR3 protein. The repertoire includes 730,000 or so distinct CDR3 sequences, more than 40% of them detected once, and 20% sits in the top ten. Sequencing input: blood. The receptors shown here come from a woman in her sixties or seventies in good health. CDR3s include the opening cysteine and the closing phenylalanine or tryptophan. The D gene is left open where the match is weak. Only some rows state a clone size, as once, few, many or a class for expanded clones.

CDR3nt	CDR3aa	d_gene	v_gene	j_gene	abundance
TGTGCCAGCAGTTTATTCCCAGGCTTCCAAGAGACCCAGTACTTC	CASSLFPGFQETQYF	.	TRBV28	TRBJ2-5	many
TGTGCCCCCGGCGAGGAGACCCAGTACTTC	CAPGEETQYF	.	TRBV7-9	TRBJ2-5	.
TGTGCCAGCAGCCGACAGGGGTCCGCGAACACCGGGGAGCTGTTTTTT	CASSRQGSANTGELFF	TRBD1	TRBV12-3/TRBV12-4	TRBJ2-2	.
TGCGCCAGCAGGCGACAGGGGCCCCAGCATTTT	CASRRQGPQHF	TRBD1	TRBV12-3/TRBV12-4	TRBJ1-5	.
TGTGCCAGCTCACCCTGGACAGCTAATGAAAAACTGTTTTTT	CASSPWTANEKLFF	.	TRBV18	TRBJ1-4	few
TGTGCCAGTAGTATAGCTTTCTCAGGCAGCTATGGCTACACCTTC	CASSIAFSGSYGYTF	.	TRBV19	TRBJ1-2	.
TGTGCCAGCAGTTACGGGGGACGGAACTACGAGCAGTACTTC	CASSYGGRNYEQYF	.	TRBV6-5	TRBJ2-7	many
TGTGCCAGCAGCTTAGCGCTTAGAATAGAGACCCAGTACTTC	CASSLALRIETQYF	.	TRBV7-2	TRBJ2-5	.
TGTGCCAGCAGCGGGGGCAATGAGCAGTTCTTC	CASSGGNEQFF	.	TRBV27	TRBJ2-1	many
TGCGCCAGCAGCCAAGAGAGGACAGGGGCAGCCAGGCGGTTCTTC	CASSQERTGAARRFF	TRBD1	TRBV4-3	TRBJ2-1	.
TGCAGCGGGGGGGGGTACACTGAAGCTTTCTTT	CSGGGYTEAFF	.	TRBV29-1	TRBJ1-1	.
TGTGCCAGCAGCCAAGTCGTCCAACGGGATGAAAAACTGTTTTTT	CASSQVVQRDEKLFF	.	TRBV3-1	TRBJ1-4	.
TGTGCCAGCAAGGGGACGGGAAGAAATCAGCCCCAGCATTTT	CASKGTGRNQPQHF	.	TRBV6-2/TRBV6-3	TRBJ1-5	.
TGTGCCAGCAGTTACACAGGACAGGGAACGTACGAGCAGTACTTC	CASSYTGQGTYEQYF	TRBD1	TRBV27	TRBJ2-7	.
TGTGCCAGCAGCTCCCAGGGGAGTGAGCAGTTCTTC	CASSSQGSEQFF	.	TRBV7-9	TRBJ2-1	many
TGTGCCAGCGGCTTTGGGGTTCCCAACCCGAACACTGAAGCTTTCTTT	CASGFGVPNPNTEAFF	.	TRBV6-2/TRBV6-3	TRBJ1-1	.
TGCGCCAGCAGCGGGGGACATACCCTCGAATCACCCCTCCACTTT	CASSGGHTLESPLHF	.	TRBV5-1	TRBJ1-6	once
TGTGCCATCAGTCCCGGGACAGGGGTGTTCGATGAGCAGTTCTTC	CAISPGTGVFDEQFF	TRBD1	TRBV10-3	TRBJ2-1	many
TGTGCCAGCAGCTTCAACGACAATGAGCAGTTCTTC	CASSFNDNEQFF	.	TRBV11-3	TRBJ2-1	.
TGTGCCAGCGCTCCCGAGCGGGGACCCACAGATACGCAGTATTTT	CASAPERGPTDTQYF	TRBD2	TRBV6-4	TRBJ2-3	many
TGCAGTGCCGGGGGGCGGGAGAATGAGCAGTACTTC	CSAGGRENEQYF	.	TRBV20-1	TRBJ2-5	.
TGTGCCAGCAGCTGGGACAGGAATAATTCACCCCTCCACTTT	CASSWDRNNSPLHF	TRBD1	TRBV7-8	TRBJ1-6	few
TGTGCCACCAGCAGGGGTGGGGTTCTCGAGCAGTACTTC	CATSRGGVLEQYF	.	TRBV15	TRBJ2-7	.
TGTGCCAGCAGCCAATACTTCAGGGTGAACACCGGGGAGCTGTTTTTT	CASSQYFRVNTGELFF	.	TRBV14	TRBJ2-2	.
TGCAGTGCAGGCCAGCCCTATGGCTACACCTTC	CSAGQPYGYTF	.	TRBV20-1	TRBJ1-2	.
TGCAGCGTTCTAGTCCAGGGCACTAATGAAAAACTGTTTTTT	CSVLVQGTNEKLFF	.	TRBV29-1	TRBJ1-4	few
TGTGCCAGCGGGGGACAGGGAGCATATCAGCCCCAGCATTTT	CASGGQGAYQPQHF	TRBD1	TRBV27	TRBJ1-5	few
TGTGCCAGCAGTTGGACTAGCGGGAGGAGTGGAGAGCAGTACTTC	CASSWTSGRSGEQYF	TRBD2	TRBV6-6	TRBJ2-5	few